This record covers a single TCR beta chain. Recruitment covered 20 to 25 US areas and drew participants whose ages spanned roughly 18 to 90 years. In the authors' methods: Reference gene primer amplification in the assay estimated nucleated cell counts. Some clones are missing from TCRdb's copy, which holds only in-frame ones; the method was immunoSEQ multiplex PCR. V, J and clone size reflect that table, while D and trimming were determined from the DNA. Counted here are roughly 240,000 clones, 88% occurring once; the ten biggest clones make up 2.5%. This CDR3 has 11 residues. V dropped 2 bases and J dropped 8 bases, with 6 bases sitting between them. Germline-derived CDR1 and CDR2 are MNHNY and SVGAGI (reference sequence). The data originate from a study of blood T cell repertoires in COVID-19. Study context: The cDNA or gDNA used as material had been derived from T cells, B-cell-depleted T cells, or PBMCs.

The chain is built from TRBV6-6 and TRBJ1-1, with D unresolved. This sequence originates from a woman in her thirties or forties with acute COVID-19. The sample was PBMCs or T cells enriched from blood (not recorded which). CDR3 region: CASSYGQEAFF. CDR3 coding DNA: TGTGCCAGCAGTTACGGGCAGGAAGCTTTCTTT.